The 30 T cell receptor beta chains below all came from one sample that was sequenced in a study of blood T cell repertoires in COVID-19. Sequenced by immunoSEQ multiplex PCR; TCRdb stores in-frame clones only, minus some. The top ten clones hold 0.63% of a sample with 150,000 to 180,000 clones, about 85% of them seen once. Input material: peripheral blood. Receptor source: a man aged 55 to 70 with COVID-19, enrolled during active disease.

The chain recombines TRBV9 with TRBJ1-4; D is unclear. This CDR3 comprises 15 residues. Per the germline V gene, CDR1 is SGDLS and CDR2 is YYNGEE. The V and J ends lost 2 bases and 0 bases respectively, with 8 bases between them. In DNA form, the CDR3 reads TGTGCCAGCAGCGTCGAGGGTACAACTAATGAAAAACTGTTTTTT. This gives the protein CASSVEGTTNEKLFF.

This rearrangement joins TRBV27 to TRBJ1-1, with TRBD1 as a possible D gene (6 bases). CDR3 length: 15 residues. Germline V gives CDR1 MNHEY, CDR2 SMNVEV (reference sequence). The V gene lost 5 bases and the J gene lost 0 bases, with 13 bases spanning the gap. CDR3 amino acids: CASSADRLMNTEAFF. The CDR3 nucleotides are TGTGCCAGCAGTGCGGACAGACTGATGAACACTGAAGCTTTCTTT.

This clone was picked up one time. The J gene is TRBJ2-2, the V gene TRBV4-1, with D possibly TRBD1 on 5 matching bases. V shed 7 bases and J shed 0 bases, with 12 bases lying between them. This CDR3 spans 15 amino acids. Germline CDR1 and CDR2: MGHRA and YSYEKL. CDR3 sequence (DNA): TGCGCCAGCACTCAGGGCGCCTCGAACACCGGGGAGCTGTTTTTT. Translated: CASTQGASNTGELFF.

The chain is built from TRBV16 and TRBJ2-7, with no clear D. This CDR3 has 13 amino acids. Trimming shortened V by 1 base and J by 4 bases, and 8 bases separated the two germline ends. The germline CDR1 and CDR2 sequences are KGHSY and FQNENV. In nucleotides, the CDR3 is TGTGCCAGCAGCCAATTAAGAGATTACGAGCAGTACTTC. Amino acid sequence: CASSQLRDYEQYF.

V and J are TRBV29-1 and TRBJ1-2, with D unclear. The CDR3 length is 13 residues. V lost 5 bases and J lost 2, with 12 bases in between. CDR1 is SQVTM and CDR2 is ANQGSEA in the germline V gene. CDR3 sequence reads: CSVNTGENYGYTF. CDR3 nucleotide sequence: TGCAGCGTTAATACTGGGGAGAACTATGGCTACACCTTC.

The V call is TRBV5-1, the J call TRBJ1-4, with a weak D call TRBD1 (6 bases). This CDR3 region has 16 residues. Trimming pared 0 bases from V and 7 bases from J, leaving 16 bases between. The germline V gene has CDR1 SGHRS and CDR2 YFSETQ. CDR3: CASSLGLGRGTEKLFF. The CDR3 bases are TGCGCCAGCAGCTTGGGTCTAGGCAGGGGTACTGAAAAACTGTTTTTT.

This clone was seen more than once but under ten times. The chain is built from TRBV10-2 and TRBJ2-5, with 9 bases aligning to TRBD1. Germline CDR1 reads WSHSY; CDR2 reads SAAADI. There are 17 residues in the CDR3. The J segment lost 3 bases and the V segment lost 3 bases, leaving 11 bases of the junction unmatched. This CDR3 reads CASSERQTGTGKETQYF. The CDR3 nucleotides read TGCGCCAGCAGTGAACGACAGACCGGGACAGGGAAAGAGACCCAGTACTTC.

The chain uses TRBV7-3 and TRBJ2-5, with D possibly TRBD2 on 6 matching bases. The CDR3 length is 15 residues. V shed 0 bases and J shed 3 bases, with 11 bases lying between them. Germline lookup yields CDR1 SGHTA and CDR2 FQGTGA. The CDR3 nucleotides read TGTGCCAGCAGCTTAACCGCGGGGCGCGAAGAGACCCAGTACTTC. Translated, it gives CASSLTAGREETQYF. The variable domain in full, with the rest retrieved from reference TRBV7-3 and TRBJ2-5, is GAGVSQTPSNKVTEKGKYVELRCDPISGHTALYWYRQSLGQGPEFLIYFQGTGAADDSGLPNDRFFAVRPEGSVSTLKIQRTERGDSAVYLCASSLTAGREETQYFGPGTRLLVL.

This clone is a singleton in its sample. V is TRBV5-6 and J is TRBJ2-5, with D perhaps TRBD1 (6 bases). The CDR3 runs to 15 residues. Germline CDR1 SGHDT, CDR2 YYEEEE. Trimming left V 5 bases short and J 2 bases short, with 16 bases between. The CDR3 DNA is TGTGCCAGCAGTCATCGGATAACAGGGCAAGAGACCCAGTACTTC. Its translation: CASSHRITGQETQYF.

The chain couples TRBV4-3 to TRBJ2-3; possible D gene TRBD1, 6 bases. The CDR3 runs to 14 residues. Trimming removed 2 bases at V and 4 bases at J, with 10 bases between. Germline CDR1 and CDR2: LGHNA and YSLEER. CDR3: CASSQSGQPDTQYF. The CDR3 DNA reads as TGCGCCAGCAGCCAATCCGGACAGCCAGATACGCAGTATTTT.

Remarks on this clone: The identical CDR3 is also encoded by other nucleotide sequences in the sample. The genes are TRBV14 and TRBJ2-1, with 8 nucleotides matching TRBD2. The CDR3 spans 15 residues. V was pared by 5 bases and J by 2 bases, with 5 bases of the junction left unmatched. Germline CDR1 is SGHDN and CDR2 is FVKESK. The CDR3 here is CASSYTSGTYNEQFF. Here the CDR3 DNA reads TGTGCCAGCAGCTATACTAGCGGCACCTACAATGAGCAGTTCTTC.

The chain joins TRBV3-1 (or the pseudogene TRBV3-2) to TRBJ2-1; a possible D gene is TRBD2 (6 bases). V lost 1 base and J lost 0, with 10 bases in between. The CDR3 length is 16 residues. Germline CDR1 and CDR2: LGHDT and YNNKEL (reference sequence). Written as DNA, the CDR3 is TGTGCCAGCAGCCAAGGTCTCGGGAGCTCCTACAATGAGCAGTTCTTC. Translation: CASSQGLGSSYNEQFF.

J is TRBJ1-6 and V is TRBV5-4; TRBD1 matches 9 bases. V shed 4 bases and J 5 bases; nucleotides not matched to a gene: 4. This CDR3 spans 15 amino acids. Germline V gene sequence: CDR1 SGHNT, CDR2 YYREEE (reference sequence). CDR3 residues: CASSPTGGNNSPLHF. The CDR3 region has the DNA TGTGCCAGCAGCCCGACAGGGGGTAATAATTCACCCCTCCACTTT.

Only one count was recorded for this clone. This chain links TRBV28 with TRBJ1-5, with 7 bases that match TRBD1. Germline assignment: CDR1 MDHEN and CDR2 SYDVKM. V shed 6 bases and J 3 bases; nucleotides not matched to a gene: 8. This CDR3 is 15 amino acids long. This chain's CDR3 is CASRVAGQYNQPQHF. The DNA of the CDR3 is TGTGCCAGCAGGGTGGCGGGACAGTACAATCAGCCCCAGCATTTT.

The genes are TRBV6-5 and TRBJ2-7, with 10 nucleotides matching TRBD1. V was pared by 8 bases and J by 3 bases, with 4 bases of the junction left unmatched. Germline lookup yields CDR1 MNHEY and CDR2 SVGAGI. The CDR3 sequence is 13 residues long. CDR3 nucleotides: TGTGCCAGCGTCAGGACAGGGGGCTACGAGCAGTACTTC. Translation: CASVRTGGYEQYF.

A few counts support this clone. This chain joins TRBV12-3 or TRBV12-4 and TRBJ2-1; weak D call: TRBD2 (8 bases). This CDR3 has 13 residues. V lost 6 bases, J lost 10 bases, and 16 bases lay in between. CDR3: CASRRDSGGEQFF. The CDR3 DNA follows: TGTGCCAGCAGACGGGACAGCGGGGGCGAGCAGTTCTTC.

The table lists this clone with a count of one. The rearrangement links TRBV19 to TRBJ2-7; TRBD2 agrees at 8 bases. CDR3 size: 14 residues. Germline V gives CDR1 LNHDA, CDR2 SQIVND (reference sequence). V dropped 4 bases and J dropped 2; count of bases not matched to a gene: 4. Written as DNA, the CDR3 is TGTGCCAGTAGTAATCAGCGGGGGCCCTACGAGCAGTACTTC. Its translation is CASSNQRGPYEQYF.

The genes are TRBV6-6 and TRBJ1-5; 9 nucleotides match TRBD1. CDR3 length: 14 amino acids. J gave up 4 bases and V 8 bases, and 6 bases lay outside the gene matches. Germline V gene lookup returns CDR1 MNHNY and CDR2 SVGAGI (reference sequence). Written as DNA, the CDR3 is TGTGCCAGCTCCGGGACAGGGACAAATCAGCCCCAGCATTTT. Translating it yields CASSGTGTNQPQHF.

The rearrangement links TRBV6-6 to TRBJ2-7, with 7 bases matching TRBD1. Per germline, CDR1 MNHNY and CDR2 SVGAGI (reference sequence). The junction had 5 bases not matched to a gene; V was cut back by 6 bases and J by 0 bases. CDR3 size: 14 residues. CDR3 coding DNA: TGTGCCAGCAGACCTCGGGACAGCTCCTACGAGCAGTACTTC. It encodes CASRPRDSSYEQYF.

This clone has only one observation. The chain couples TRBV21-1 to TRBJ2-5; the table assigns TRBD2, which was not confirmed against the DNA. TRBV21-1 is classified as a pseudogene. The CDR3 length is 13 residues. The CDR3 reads CASSKAGYETQYF. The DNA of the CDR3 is TGTGCCAGCAGCAAGGCGGGTTATGAGACCCAGTACTTC.

DNA for the CDR3: TGTGCCAGCAGCCTACAGGGGTACTCTGGAAACACCATATATTTT. It is translated as CASSLQGYSGNTIYF. The V and J genes are TRBV11-2 and TRBJ1-3; 7 positions agree with TRBD1. Germline assignment: CDR1 SGHAT and CDR2 FQNNGV. This CDR3 contains 15 residues. V dropped 5 bases and J dropped 0; count of bases not matched to a gene: 4.

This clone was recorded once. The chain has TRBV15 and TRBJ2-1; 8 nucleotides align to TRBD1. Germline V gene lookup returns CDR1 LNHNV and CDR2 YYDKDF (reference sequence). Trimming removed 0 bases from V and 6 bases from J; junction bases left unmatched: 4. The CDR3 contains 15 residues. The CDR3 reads CATSRDGDRSNEQFF. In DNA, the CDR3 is TGTGCCACCAGCAGAGATGGGGACAGGAGCAATGAGCAGTTCTTC.

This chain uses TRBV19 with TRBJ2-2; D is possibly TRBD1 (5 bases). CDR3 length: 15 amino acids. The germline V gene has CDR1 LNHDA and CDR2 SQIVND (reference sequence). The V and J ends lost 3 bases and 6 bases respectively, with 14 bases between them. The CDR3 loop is CASSIREDFAGELFF. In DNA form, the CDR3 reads TGTGCCAGTAGTATCAGGGAAGATTTCGCCGGGGAGCTGTTTTTT.

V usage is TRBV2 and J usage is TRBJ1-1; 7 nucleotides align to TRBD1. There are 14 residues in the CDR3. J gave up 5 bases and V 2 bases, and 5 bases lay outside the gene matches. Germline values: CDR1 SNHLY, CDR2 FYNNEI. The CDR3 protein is CASSERTGRTEAFF. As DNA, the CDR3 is TGTGCCAGCAGTGAACGGACAGGAAGGACTGAAGCTTTCTTT.

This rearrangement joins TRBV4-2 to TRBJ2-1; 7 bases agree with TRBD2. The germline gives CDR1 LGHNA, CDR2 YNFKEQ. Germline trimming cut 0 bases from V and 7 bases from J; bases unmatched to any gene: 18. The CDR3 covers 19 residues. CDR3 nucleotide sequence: TGTGCCAGCAGCCAAGATTTATCAGCGGGACCTCTATATTCGAATGAGCAGTTCTTC. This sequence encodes CASSQDLSAGPLYSNEQFF.

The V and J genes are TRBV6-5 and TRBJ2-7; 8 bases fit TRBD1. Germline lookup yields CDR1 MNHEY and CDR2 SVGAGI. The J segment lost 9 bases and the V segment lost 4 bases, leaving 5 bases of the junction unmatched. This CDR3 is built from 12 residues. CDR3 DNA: TGTGCCAGCAGTTCGGCAGGGGGCGCGCAGTACTTC. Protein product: CASSSAGGAQYF.

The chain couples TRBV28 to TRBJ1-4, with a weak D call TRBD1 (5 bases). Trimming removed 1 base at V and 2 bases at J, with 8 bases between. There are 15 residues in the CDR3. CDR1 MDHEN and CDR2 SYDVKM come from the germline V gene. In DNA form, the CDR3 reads TGTGCCAGCAGTTTATCAGGGTCCACTAATGAAAAACTGTTTTTT. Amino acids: CASSLSGSTNEKLFF.

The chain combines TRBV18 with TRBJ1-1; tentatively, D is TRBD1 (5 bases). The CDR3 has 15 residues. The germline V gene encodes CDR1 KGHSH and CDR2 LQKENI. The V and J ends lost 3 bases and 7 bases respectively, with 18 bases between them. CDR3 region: CASSPIRSRENEAFF. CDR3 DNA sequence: TGTGCCAGCTCACCGATCCGATCCAGGGAAAATGAAGCTTTCTTT.

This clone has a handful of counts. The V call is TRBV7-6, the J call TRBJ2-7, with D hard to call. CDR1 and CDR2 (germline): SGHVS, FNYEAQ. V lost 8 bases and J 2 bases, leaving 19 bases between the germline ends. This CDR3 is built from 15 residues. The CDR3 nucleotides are TGTGCCAGCTCTATGTCTTCTGCTACGACCTACGAGCAGTACTTC. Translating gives CASSMSSATTYEQYF. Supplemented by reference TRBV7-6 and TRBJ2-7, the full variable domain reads GAGVSQSPRYKVTKRGQDVALRCDPISGHVSLYWYRQALGQGPEFLTYFNYEAQQDKSGLPNDRFSAERPEGSISTLTIQRTEQRDSAMYRCASSMSSATTYEQYFGPGTRLTVT.

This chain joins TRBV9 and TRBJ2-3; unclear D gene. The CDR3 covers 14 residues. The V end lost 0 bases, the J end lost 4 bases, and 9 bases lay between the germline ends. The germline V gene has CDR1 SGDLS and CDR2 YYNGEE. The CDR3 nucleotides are TGTGCCAGCAGCGTAGTGCAGTACGCAGATACGCAGTATTTT. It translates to CASSVVQYADTQYF.